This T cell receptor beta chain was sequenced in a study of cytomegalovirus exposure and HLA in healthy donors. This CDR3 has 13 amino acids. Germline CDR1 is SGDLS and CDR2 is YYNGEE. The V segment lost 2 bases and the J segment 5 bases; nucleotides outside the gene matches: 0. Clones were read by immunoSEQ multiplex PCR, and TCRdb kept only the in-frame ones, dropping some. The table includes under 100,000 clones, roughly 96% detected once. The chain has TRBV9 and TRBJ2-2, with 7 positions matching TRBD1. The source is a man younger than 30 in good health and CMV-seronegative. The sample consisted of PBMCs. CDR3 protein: CASSVTGTGELFF. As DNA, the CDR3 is TGTGCCAGCAGCGTGACAGGGACCGGGGAGCTGTTTTTT.